This is a list of T cell receptor beta chains from one sample in a study of CD8 T cells in ankylosing spondylitis. One entry per CDR3 protein, called by TCRdb with MiXCR from the 5' RACE reads. Of 35,000 to 40,000 distinct CDR3 sequences in the sample, 16% were seen once. The source material was blood. All receptors come from a male donor with ankylosing spondylitis or in good health (not recorded which). CDR3s include the opening cysteine and the closing phenylalanine or tryptophan. Fields, in order: clone size, D gene, V gene, J gene, CDR3 DNA, CDR3 protein. A D gene is named only where the DNA matches it firmly. For some rows the clone size is stated as once, few or many, or as a class when expanded; others skip it.

-	-	TRBV12-3/TRBV12-4	TRBJ2-2	TGTGCCAGCAGTTTTCGGGACACCCAAACCGGGGAGCTGTTTTTT	CASSFRDTQTGELFF
-	-	TRBV7-9	TRBJ2-3	TGTGCCAGCAGCCCAGGACTGTCTAGCACAGATACGCAGTATTTT	CASSPGLSSTDTQYF
few	TRBD1	TRBV7-2	TRBJ1-4	TGTGCCAGCAGCCGACAGGGCGGTTTGGAAAAACTGTTTTTT	CASSRQGGLEKLFF
-	TRBD1	TRBV28	TRBJ2-2	TGTGCCAGCAGTTTAGTGACAGGGCCCGGGGAGCTGTTTTTT	CASSLVTGPGELFF
-	-	TRBV5-5	TRBJ2-1	TGTGCCAGCAGCCGCCCTAGAAATGAGCAGTTCTTC	CASSRPRNEQFF
-	-	TRBV7-6	TRBJ2-3	TGTGCCAGCAGCTTAGCGGGGGGGGCCGCAGATACGCAGTATTTT	CASSLAGGAADTQYF
many	-	TRBV5-1	TRBJ2-1	TGCGCCAGCAGCCTCTTCACAAACAATGAGCAGTTCTTC	CASSLFTNNEQFF
-	TRBD1	TRBV27	TRBJ2-7	TGTGCCAGCAGTCAAACAGGGGAAGCATCCTACGAGCAGTACTTC	CASSQTGEASYEQYF
-	-	TRBV7-2	TRBJ2-5	TGTGCCAGCAGCTTAGTCGAACTGGTGGAGACCCAGTACTTC	CASSLVELVETQYF
-	-	TRBV28	TRBJ2-3	TGTGCCAGCAGTTCCCCTCTCACAGATACGCAGTATTTT	CASSSPLTDTQYF
-	TRBD1	TRBV18	TRBJ2-2	TGTGCCAGCTCACCCGGACAGGGGAGGGCCACCGGGGAGCTGTTTTTT	CASSPGQGRATGELFF
many	-	TRBV7-2	TRBJ2-3	TGTGCCAGCAGCTCTGCCCCTCTAGCGCTTAGCACAGATACGCAGTATTTT	CASSSAPLALSTDTQYF
few	TRBD1	TRBV2	TRBJ2-7	TGTGCCAGCACTGGGACAGGGATGAACTACGAGCAGTACTTC	CASTGTGMNYEQYF
-	TRBD1	TRBV29-1	TRBJ2-5	TGCAGCGTTGCCCCCGGACAGGTAGAGACCCAGTACTTC	CSVAPGQVETQYF